The following is a T cell receptor (beta chain) sequence with its context. The data were taken from a study of T cell responses to AZD1222 COVID-19 vaccine. CDR3 size: 14 residues. From germline, CDR1 is LGHDT and CDR2 YNNKEL (reference sequence). The V gene end was trimmed by 4 bases and the J gene end by 2 bases; junction bases not matched to a gene: 3. The repertoire was sequenced with immunoSEQ multiplex PCR; TCRdb's copy has only in-frame clones and lacks some. This table has around 160,000 clones, approximately 90% appearing once. This receptor was taken from an adult who received the AZD1222 COVID-19 vaccine. The starting material was peripheral blood, obtained 28 days after the second AZD1222 dose. The chain is built from TRBV3-1 (or the pseudogene TRBV3-2) and TRBJ1-2; 8 bases line up with TRBD1. In DNA, the CDR3 is TGTGCCAGCAGCCCAGGGGGCGCGAACTATGGCTACACCTTC. Translation gives CASSPGGANYGYTF.